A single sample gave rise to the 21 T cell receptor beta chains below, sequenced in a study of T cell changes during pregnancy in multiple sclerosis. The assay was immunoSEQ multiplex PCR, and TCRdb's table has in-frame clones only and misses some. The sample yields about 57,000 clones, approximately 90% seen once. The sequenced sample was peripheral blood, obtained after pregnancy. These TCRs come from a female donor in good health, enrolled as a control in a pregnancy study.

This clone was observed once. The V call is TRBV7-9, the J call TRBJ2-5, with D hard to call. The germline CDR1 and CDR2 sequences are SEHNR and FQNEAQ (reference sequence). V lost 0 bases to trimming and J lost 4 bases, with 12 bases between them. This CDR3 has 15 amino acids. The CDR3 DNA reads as TGTGCCAGCAGCTTAGCTTTAACTGCCTCAGAGACCCAGTACTTC. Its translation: CASSLALTASETQYF. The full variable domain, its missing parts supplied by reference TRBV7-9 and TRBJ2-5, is DTGVSQNPRHKITKRGQNVTFRCDPISEHNRLYWYRQTLGQGPEFLTYFQNEAQLEKSRLLSDRFSAERPKGSFSTLEIQRTEQGDSAMYLCASSLALTASETQYFGPGTRLLVL.

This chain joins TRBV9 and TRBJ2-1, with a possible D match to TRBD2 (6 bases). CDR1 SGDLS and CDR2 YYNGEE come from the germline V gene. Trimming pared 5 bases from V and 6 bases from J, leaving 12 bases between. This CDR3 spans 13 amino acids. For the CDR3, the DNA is TGTGCCAGCAGTGCAACTAGCCGCAATGAGCAGTTCTTC. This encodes CASSATSRNEQFF.

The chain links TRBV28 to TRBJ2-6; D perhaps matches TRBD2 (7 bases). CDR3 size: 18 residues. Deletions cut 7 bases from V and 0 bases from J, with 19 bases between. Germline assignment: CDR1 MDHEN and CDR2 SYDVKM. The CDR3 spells CASIKLSGGVSGANVLTF. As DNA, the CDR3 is TGTGCCAGCATTAAACTATCGGGGGGCGTCTCTGGGGCCAACGTCCTGACTTTC.

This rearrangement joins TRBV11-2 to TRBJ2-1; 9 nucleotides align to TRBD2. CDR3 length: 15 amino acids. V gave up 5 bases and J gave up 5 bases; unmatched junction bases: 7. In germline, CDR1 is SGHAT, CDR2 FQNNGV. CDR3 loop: CASSPRLAVNNEQFF. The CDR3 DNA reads TGTGCCAGCAGCCCACGACTAGCGGTGAACAATGAGCAGTTCTTC.

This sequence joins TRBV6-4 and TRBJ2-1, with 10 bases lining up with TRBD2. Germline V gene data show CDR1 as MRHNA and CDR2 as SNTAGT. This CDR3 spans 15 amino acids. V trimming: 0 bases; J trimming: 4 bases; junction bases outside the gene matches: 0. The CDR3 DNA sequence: TGTGCCAGCAGTGACTCACTAGCGGGGTACAATGAGCAGTTCTTC. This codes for CASSDSLAGYNEQFF.

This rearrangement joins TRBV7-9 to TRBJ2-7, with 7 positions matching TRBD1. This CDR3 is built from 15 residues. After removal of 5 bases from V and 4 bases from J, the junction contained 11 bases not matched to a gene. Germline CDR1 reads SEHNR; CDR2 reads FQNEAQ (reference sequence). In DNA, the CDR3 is TGTGCCAGCAGCCCATTTCGGGACAGCAGGTACGAGCAGTACTTC. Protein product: CASSPFRDSRYEQYF.

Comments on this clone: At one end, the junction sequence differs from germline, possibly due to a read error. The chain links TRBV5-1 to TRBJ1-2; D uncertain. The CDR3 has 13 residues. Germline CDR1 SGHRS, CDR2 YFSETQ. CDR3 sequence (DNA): TGCGCCAGCAGATTTGGAGGTAACTATGGCCACACCTTC. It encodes CASRFGGNYGHTF.

CDR3 sequence: CASSPRQGAAGNTIYF. The CDR3 DNA sequence: TGTGCCAGCAGCCCCAGACAGGGCGCCGCTGGAAACACCATATATTTT. The rearrangement uses TRBV7-9 and TRBJ1-3, with TRBD1 matching 7 bases. The CDR3 sequence is 16 residues long. Per germline, CDR1 SEHNR and CDR2 FQNEAQ (reference sequence). J gave up 2 bases and V 5 bases, and 9 bases lay outside the gene matches. Full variable domain (outside the CDR3, taken from reference TRBV7-9 and TRBJ1-3): DTGVSQNPRHKITKRGQNVTFRCDPISEHNRLYWYRQTLGQGPEFLTYFQNEAQLEKSRLLSDRFSAERPKGSFSTLEIQRTEQGDSAMYLCASSPRQGAAGNTIYFGEGSWLTVV.

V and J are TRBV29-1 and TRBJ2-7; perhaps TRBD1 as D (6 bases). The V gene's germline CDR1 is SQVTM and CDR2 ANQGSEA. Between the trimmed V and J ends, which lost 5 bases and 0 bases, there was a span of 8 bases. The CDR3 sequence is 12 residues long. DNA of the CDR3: TGCAGCGTTCGACAGGACTCCTACGAGCAGTACTTC. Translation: CSVRQDSYEQYF.

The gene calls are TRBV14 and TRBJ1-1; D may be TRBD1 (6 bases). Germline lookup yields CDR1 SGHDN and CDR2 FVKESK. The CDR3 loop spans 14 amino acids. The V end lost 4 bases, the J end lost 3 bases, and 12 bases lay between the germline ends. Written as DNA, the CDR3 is TGTGCCAGCAGCCCTCTTACAGGGCACACTGAAGCTTTCTTT. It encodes CASSPLTGHTEAFF.

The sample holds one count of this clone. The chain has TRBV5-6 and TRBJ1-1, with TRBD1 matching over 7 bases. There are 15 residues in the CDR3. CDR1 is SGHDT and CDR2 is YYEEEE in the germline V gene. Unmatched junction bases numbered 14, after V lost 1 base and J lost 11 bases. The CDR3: CASSLNTLTGSGAFF. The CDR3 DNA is TGTGCCAGCAGCTTGAATACTCTGACAGGGTCGGGGGCTTTCTTT.

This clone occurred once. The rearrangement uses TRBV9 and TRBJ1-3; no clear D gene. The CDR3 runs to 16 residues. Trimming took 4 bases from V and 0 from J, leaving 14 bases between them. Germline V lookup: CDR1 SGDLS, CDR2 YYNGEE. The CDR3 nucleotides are TGTGCCAGCAGCCTCCGGTCCACCAACTCTGGAAACACCATATATTTT. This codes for CASSLRSTNSGNTIYF.

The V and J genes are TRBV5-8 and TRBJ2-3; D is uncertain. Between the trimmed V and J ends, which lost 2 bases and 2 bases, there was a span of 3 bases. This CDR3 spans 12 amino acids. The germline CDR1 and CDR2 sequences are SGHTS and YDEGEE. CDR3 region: CASSFITDTQYF. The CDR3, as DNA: TGTGCCAGCAGCTTTATCACAGATACGCAGTATTTT.

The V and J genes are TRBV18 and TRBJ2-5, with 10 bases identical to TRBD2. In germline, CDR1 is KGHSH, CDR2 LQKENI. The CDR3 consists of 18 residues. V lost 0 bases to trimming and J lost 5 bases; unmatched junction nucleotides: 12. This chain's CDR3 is CASSPPLPSGSYEETQYF. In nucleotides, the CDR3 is TGTGCCAGCTCACCACCTTTGCCTAGCGGGAGTTACGAGGAGACCCAGTACTTC.

CDR3 in DNA: TGCGCCAGCATGGGTTATGCGGGAGGGGGCACCGGGGAGCTGTTTTTT. Encoded protein: CASMGYAGGGTGELFF. The V and J genes are TRBV10-2 and TRBJ2-2; 9 bases fit TRBD2. The germline gives CDR1 WSHSY, CDR2 SAAADI. The CDR3 has 16 residues. With 7 bases clipped from V and 4 bases from J, the junction kept 10 bases outside the gene matches.

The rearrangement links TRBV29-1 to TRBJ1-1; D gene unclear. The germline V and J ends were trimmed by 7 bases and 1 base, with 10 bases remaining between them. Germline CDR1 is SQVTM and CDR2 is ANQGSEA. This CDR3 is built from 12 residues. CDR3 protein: CSGEQWNTEAFF. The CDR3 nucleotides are TGCAGCGGCGAACAGTGGAACACTGAAGCTTTCTTT.

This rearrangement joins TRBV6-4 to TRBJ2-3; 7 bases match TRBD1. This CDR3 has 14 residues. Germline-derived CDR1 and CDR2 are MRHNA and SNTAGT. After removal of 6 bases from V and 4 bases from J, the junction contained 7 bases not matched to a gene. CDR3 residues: CASREQGSSDTQYF. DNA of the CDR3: TGTGCCAGCAGAGAACAGGGGAGTTCAGATACGCAGTATTTT.

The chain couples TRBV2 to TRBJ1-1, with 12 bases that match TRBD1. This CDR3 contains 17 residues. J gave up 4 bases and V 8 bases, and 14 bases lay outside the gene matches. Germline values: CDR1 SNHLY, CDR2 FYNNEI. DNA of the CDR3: TGTGCCAGCGGGGCCTCATGGGACAGGGGGCTCATCACTGAAGCTTTCTTT. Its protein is CASGASWDRGLITEAFF.

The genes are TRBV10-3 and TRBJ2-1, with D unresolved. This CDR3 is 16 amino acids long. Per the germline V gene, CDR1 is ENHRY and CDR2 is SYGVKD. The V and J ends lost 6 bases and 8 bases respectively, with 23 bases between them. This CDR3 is CAIRGTKAPVGYEQFF. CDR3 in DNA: TGTGCCATCAGAGGTACTAAGGCCCCGGTAGGCTATGAGCAGTTCTTC.

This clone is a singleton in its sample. This CDR3 reads CASSVGTLNYEQYF. The CDR3 DNA is TGTGCCAGCAGCGTCGGGACTCTAAACTACGAGCAGTACTTC. The rearrangement joins TRBV9 to TRBJ2-7; a possible D gene is TRBD2 (6 bases). Germline V gene lookup returns CDR1 SGDLS and CDR2 YYNGEE. Trimming cost V 2 bases and J 3 bases, with 12 bases left between them. The length of the CDR3 is 14 residues.

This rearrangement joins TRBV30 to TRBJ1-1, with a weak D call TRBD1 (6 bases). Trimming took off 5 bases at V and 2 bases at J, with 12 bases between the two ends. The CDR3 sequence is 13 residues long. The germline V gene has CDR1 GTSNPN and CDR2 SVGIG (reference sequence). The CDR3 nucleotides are TGTGCCTGGGCCCGGACAGAAAACACTGAAGCTTTCTTT. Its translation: CAWARTENTEAFF.